The TCR beta chain described here comes from a study of regulatory T cells in long-lasting Graves disease. About the study: The study counted Graves' disease as persistent given over 5 years of antithyroid drugs and positive TSH receptor antibodies.

The CDR3 is made up of 15 amino acids. V gave up 7 bases and J gave up 5 bases, with 17 bases separating them. Germline V CDR1 and CDR2: MDHEN, SYDVKM. This clonotype was picked up many times. Documented time point: persistent/refractory GD, antithyroid drugs over 5 years with positive TRAb. Construction of the TCR library relied on RNA isolated from PBMCs. The authors built TCR beta libraries using iRepertoire HTBI primers and Arm-PCR of CDR3 regions. TCRdb ran MiXCR on the multiplex PCR reads and lists one entry per CDR3 protein. The table records around 400,000 distinct CDR3 sequences, roughly 23% of them present only once.

This clonotype originated in a female donor with Graves disease. The chain links TRBV28 to TRBJ2-2; TRBD2 might be the D (7 bases). The input for sequencing was peripheral blood mononuclear cells (PBMCs), taken when the disease was refractory, from a patient treated with antithyroid drugs. CDR3 loop: CASTRGGDRTGELFF. The CDR3 DNA reads TGTGCCAGCACAAGAGGGGGGGATAGGACCGGGGAGCTGTTTTTT. Complete variable domain (other parts from reference TRBV28 and TRBJ2-2): DVKVTQSSRYLVKRTGEKVFLECVQDMDHENMFWYRQDPGLGLRLIYFSYDVKMKEKGDIPEGYSVSREKKERFSLILESASTNQTSMYLCASTRGGDRTGELFFGEGSRLTVL.